Following are 11 T cell receptor beta chains from one sample sequenced in a study of blood T cells in healthy people across ages. Together with a sample-barcoded 5' primer, a J-beta primer mix was included in a second PCR lasting roughly 6 to 12 cycles. MiXCR was run by TCRdb on the 5' RACE reads, yielding one entry per CDR3 protein. This table holds some 760,000 distinct CDR3 sequences, 25% found once. The same data also contributed to another study, on T cells of mothers and their children.

The sample taken for sequencing was blood. All receptors come from a boy younger than 18 in good health.

This clonotype occurred a few times. The gene calls are TRBV9 and TRBJ2-7, with TRBD1 matching 9 bases. The length of the CDR3 is 15 residues. V lost 4 bases, J lost 4 bases, and 9 bases stayed unmatched. CDR1 and CDR2 (germline): SGDLS, YYNGEE. CDR3 nucleotides: TGTGCCAGCAGCCCTACAGGGGGCATAGGGTACGAGCAGTACTTC. Protein product: CASSPTGGIGYEQYF.

The V and J genes are TRBV20-1 and TRBJ2-4; TRBD1 is a possible D gene (5 bases). The CDR3 extends over 15 amino acids. V lost 0 bases to trimming and J lost 0 bases, with 9 bases between them. Germline values: CDR1 DFQATT, CDR2 SNEGSKA (reference sequence). Here the CDR3 reads CSARDLGEAKNIQYF. CDR3 in DNA: TGCAGTGCTAGAGATTTAGGGGAAGCCAAAAACATTCAGTACTTC.

This clonotype has a handful of counts. CDR3 protein: CAISEPGTGEETQYF. DNA of the CDR3: TGTGCCATCAGTGAGCCGGGGACAGGGGAAGAGACCCAGTACTTC. The V and J genes are TRBV10-3 and TRBJ2-5; 10 bases align to TRBD1. With 2 bases clipped from V and 3 bases from J, the junction kept 3 bases outside the gene matches. This CDR3 comprises 15 residues. Germline CDR1 ENHRY, CDR2 SYGVKD.

The rearrangement links TRBV27 to TRBJ1-1; 8 bases are shared with TRBD1. Germline CDR1 MNHEY, CDR2 SMNVEV (reference sequence). The CDR3 is 15 residues long. The V segment lost 6 bases and the J segment 7 bases; nucleotides outside the gene matches: 13. The CDR3: CASSPDPGGSGEAFF. The CDR3 DNA sequence: TGTGCCAGCAGCCCTGACCCAGGGGGCTCGGGTGAAGCTTTCTTT.

CDR3 sequence: CASSPRGGGALVEETQYF. The CDR3 DNA reads as TGTGCCAGCAGCCCCCGAGGAGGCGGGGCCTTGGTCGAAGAGACCCAGTACTTC. The V call is TRBV11-2, the J call TRBJ2-5, with D possibly being TRBD2 (6 bases). The germline V and J ends were trimmed by 5 bases and 3 bases, with 25 bases remaining between them. The CDR3 has 18 amino acids. CDR1 and CDR2 from the germline V gene are SGHAT and FQNNGV.

This clonotype was seen ten or more times. The chain links TRBV5-6 to TRBJ1-1; D remains unclear. Germline values: CDR1 SGHDT, CDR2 YYEEEE. V gave up 2 bases and J gave up 3 bases, with 11 bases separating them. This CDR3 comprises 14 residues. The CDR3 loop reads CASSFAMSDTEAFF. CDR3 coding DNA: TGTGCCAGCAGCTTCGCTATGTCGGACACTGAAGCTTTCTTT.

This clonotype has more than one count but fewer than ten. The rearrangement links TRBV5-1 to TRBJ2-1; D not resolved. V lost 0 bases and J 0 bases, leaving 10 bases between the germline ends. CDR3 size: 16 residues. Germline V gene sequence: CDR1 SGHRS, CDR2 YFSETQ. The CDR3 bases are TGCGCCAGCAGCTTGGAAGGGTTAATCTCCTACAATGAGCAGTTCTTC. Translated: CASSLEGLISYNEQFF.

The V and J genes are TRBV7-9 and TRBJ1-1; D is uncertain. V lost 5 bases, J lost 0 bases, and 7 bases lay in between. CDR1 is SEHNR and CDR2 is FQNEAQ in the germline V gene (reference sequence). The CDR3 length is 13 residues. The CDR3 reads CASSRELNTEAFF. In DNA, the CDR3 is TGTGCCAGCAGCCGTGAGCTGAACACTGAAGCTTTCTTT.

The chain couples TRBV3-1 to TRBJ2-5; D may be TRBD1 (6 bases). The ends were cut back, 4 bases at V and 0 bases at J, with 12 bases in the middle. Germline V gives CDR1 LGHDT, CDR2 YNNKEL (reference sequence). CDR3 length: 15 residues. The CDR3 DNA reads TGTGCCAGCAGCCCAACCGGGACAAACCAAGAGACCCAGTACTTC. Its translation is CASSPTGTNQETQYF.

The rearrangement uses TRBV6-1 and TRBJ2-3; TRBD2 might be the D (6 bases). This CDR3 is built from 16 residues. With 7 bases removed from V and 6 bases from J, the gap between germline ends came to 23 bases. Germline V gene lookup returns CDR1 MNHNS and CDR2 SASEGT. CDR3: CASKEARTTLGDTQYF. As DNA, the CDR3 is TGTGCCAGCAAAGAAGCAAGGACTACCCTCGGGGATACGCAGTATTTT.

V is TRBV7-3 and J is TRBJ2-3; D may correspond to TRBD1 or TRBD2 (5 bases each). Between the trimmed V and J ends, which lost 5 bases and 2 bases, there was a span of 11 bases. This CDR3 spans 14 amino acids. Germline CDR1 reads SGHTA; CDR2 reads FQGTGA. DNA for the CDR3: TGTGCCAGCAGCCAGGGACCTTACACAGATACGCAGTATTTT. Translation: CASSQGPYTDTQYF.